This TCR beta chain was recovered during a study of cytomegalovirus exposure and HLA in healthy donors. In the case of this clone: As yet, its antigen is unknown.

General study findings and limits: Per published accounts, TCR beta sequences correctly predicted the HLA-A and HLA-B alleles of most subjects. Owing to their indistinguishability, certain V segments, notably TRBV6-2 and TRBV6-3, were excluded.

Vbeta (60) and Jbeta (13) primers were used in the PCR. Method: immunoSEQ multiplex PCR; TCRdb's copy keeps in-frame clones and lacks some. The data show 200,000 to 250,000 clones, roughly 82% seen once. Germline V gene data show CDR1 as LGHNT and CDR2 as FRNRAP. The CDR3 length is 13 residues. V lost 0 bases and J lost 15; bases outside the gene matches: 8. The chain employs TRBV12-5 and TRBJ2-1, with 7 bases matching TRBD1. The receptor was derived from a woman aged 40-49 years in good health and CMV-seropositive. The sequenced sample was PBMCs. DNA of the CDR3: TGTGCTAGTGGTTTGGTCGACGGGACAGAGACGTTCTTC. Amino acid sequence: CASGLVDGTETFF. The full variable domain, its missing parts supplied by reference TRBV12-5 and TRBJ2-1, is DARVTQTPRHKVTEMGQEVTMRCQPILGHNTVFWYRQTMMQGLELLAYFRNRAPLDDSGMPKDRFSAEMPDATLATLKIQPSEPRDSAVYFCASGLVDGTETFFGPGTRLTVL.